These 8 T cell receptor beta chains originate from one sample sequenced in a study of blood T cell repertoires in COVID-19. The method was immunoSEQ multiplex PCR; TCRdb's version includes in-frame clones alone and lacks a portion of them. The sample gives 190,000 or so clones, around 87% of which show up once; roughly 2.5% is in the top ten. Input material: peripheral blood. All receptors come from a man between 40 and 49 years old with active or convalescent COVID-19.

The V call is TRBV7-8, the J call TRBJ1-5; D is unclear. Germline lookup yields CDR1 SGHVS and CDR2 FQNEAQ. This CDR3 contains 15 residues. V was cut by 3 bases and J by 3 bases, with 12 bases left in between. This CDR3 reads CASSFGGQFNQPQHF. The DNA for the CDR3 is TGTGCCAGCAGCTTCGGAGGGCAGTTCAATCAGCCCCAGCATTTT.

This clone was found a few times. This sequence joins TRBV11-1 and TRBJ2-1; 15 bases fit TRBD2. Germline loops: CDR1 SGHAT, CDR2 FQDESV (reference sequence). Losses at the gene ends were 0 bases for V and 4 bases for J; bases not matched to a gene: 7. The CDR3 consists of 19 residues. The DNA of the CDR3 is TGTGCCAGCAGCTTAGCTAGGGGACTAGCGGGGGGCCGGTACAATGAGCAGTTCTTC. Translation: CASSLARGLAGGRYNEQFF.

The chain links TRBV9 to TRBJ2-2; 7 nucleotides align to TRBD1. The V segment lost 0 bases and the J segment 5 bases; nucleotides outside the gene matches: 4. CDR3 length: 15 amino acids. Germline CDR1 reads SGDLS; CDR2 reads YYNGEE. CDR3 sequence (DNA): TGTGCCAGCAGCGTAGGCCAGGGGGTAACCGGGGAGCTGTTTTTT. Protein: CASSVGQGVTGELFF.

The V and J genes are TRBV6-4 and TRBJ2-3; 8 positions agree with TRBD2. V lost 11 bases and J lost 4; bases outside the gene matches: 23. The germline gives CDR1 MRHNA, CDR2 SNTAGT. This CDR3 region has 18 residues. The CDR3 nucleotides are TGTGCCCGGCCGGGGGCGGGGGGACCAAAAGCGGGCGCAGATACGCAGTATTTT. This codes for CARPGAGGPKAGADTQYF.

The chain employs TRBV18 and TRBJ1-2; 12 bases are shared with TRBD1. V shed 2 bases and J 4 bases; nucleotides not matched to a gene: 2. Per germline, CDR1 KGHSH and CDR2 LQKENI. CDR3 length equals 15 residues. The chain's CDR3 is CASSPGTGGGYGYTF. The CDR3 DNA sequence: TGTGCCAGCTCACCAGGGACAGGGGGCGGCTATGGCTACACCTTC.

This clone was recorded at least ten times. This rearrangement joins TRBV10-1 to TRBJ2-7, with 7 bases lining up with TRBD1. The CDR3 consists of 17 residues. The trim removed 0 bases at V and 3 bases at J, leaving 11 bases unmatched. Germline V CDR1 and CDR2: WNHNN, SYGVQD (reference sequence). CDR3 amino acids: CASSESDPGQVDYEQYF. The CDR3 nucleotides read TGCGCCAGCAGTGAGTCCGATCCAGGACAGGTTGACTACGAGCAGTACTTC.

The chain employs TRBV7-8 and TRBJ2-7; D call uncertain. The CDR3 length is 15 residues. The ends were cut back, 5 bases at V and 0 bases at J, with 14 bases in the middle. CDR1 SGHVS and CDR2 FQNEAQ come from the germline V gene. In nucleotides, the CDR3 is TGTGCCAGCAGCGCGCCGCAACTCGCCTCCTACGAGCAGTACTTC. Translation: CASSAPQLASYEQYF.

V and J are TRBV5-4 and TRBJ2-7, with D maybe TRBD2 (5 bases). CDR3 length: 14 amino acids. Looked up from germline, CDR1 is SGHNT and CDR2 is YYREEE (reference sequence). Trimming removed 2 bases at V and 4 bases at J, with 13 bases between. Here the CDR3 reads CASSFGEYKYEQYF. The CDR3 DNA is TGTGCCAGCAGCTTCGGGGAGTACAAATACGAGCAGTACTTC.